These 27 T cell receptor beta chains share one sample of origin, sequenced in a study of CD8 T cells in Susac syndrome. Random hexamers were used to reverse transcribe the RNA input (about 0.5 to 1 ug). MiXCR, applied by TCRdb to the immunoSEQ multiplex PCR reads, yields one record per CDR3 protein. The sample yields roughly 190,000 distinct CDR3 sequences, approximately 95% seen once. The sequenced sample consisted of CD8+ T cells from PBMCs. These receptors originate from a human donor with Susac syndrome.

This rearrangement joins TRBV3-1 to TRBJ2-4, with 7 bases that match TRBD2. Germline CDR1 is LGHDT and CDR2 is YNNKEL (reference sequence). The ends lost 4 bases at V and 7 bases at J; junction bases unmatched: 7. The CDR3 length is 14 residues. The CDR3 DNA reads TGTGCCAGCAGCCCCCAGGGACTACCTAACATTCAGTACTTC. Protein sequence: CASSPQGLPNIQYF.

The chain is built from TRBV12-3 or TRBV12-4 and TRBJ2-1; the match to TRBD2 covers 10 bases. The CDR3 runs to 14 residues. The trim removed 3 bases at V and 6 bases at J, leaving 2 bases unmatched. In nucleotides, the CDR3 is TGTGCCAGCAGTTTCGCTAGCGGGAGCAATGAGCAGTTCTTC. Translation: CASSFASGSNEQFF.

The chain uses TRBV4-1 and TRBJ2-3, with 9 bases identical to TRBD1. V lost 3 bases, J lost 6 bases, and 13 bases stayed unmatched. Germline V gene data show CDR1 as MGHRA and CDR2 as YSYEKL. This CDR3 has 17 residues. In nucleotides, the CDR3 is TGCGCCAGCAGCCACCCCGGGACAGGGAATAGTCAGGATACGCAGTATTTT. This codes for CASSHPGTGNSQDTQYF.

V is TRBV7-9 and J is TRBJ1-2; weak D call: TRBD1 (5 bases). CDR1 SEHNR and CDR2 FQNEAQ come from the germline V gene (reference sequence). This CDR3 region has 15 residues. V lost 5 bases, J lost 4 bases, and 17 bases lay in between. CDR3: CASSGDSVVRYGYTF. The CDR3 DNA follows: TGTGCCAGCAGCGGAGACAGTGTCGTCCGCTATGGCTACACCTTC.

V usage is TRBV7-9 and J usage is TRBJ1-1; D is uncertain. The CDR3 length is 13 residues. V was clipped by 4 bases and J by 1 base, with 7 bases between them. Germline-derived CDR1 and CDR2 are SEHNR and FQNEAQ (reference sequence). CDR3 loop: CASSSRQNTEAFF. CDR3 bases: TGTGCCAGCAGCTCCAGACAGAACACTGAAGCTTTCTTT.

The chain has TRBV14 and TRBJ2-1; no firm D call. CDR1 is SGHDN, CDR2 FVKESK, per germline. Trimming removed 5 bases at V and 8 bases at J, with 10 bases between. The CDR3 length is 12 residues. The CDR3 protein is CASSGAAHEQFF. The CDR3 DNA reads as TGTGCCAGCAGCGGTGCAGCCCATGAGCAGTTCTTC.

The chain employs TRBV30 and TRBJ1-1, with D maybe TRBD1 (6 bases). The V gene's germline CDR1 is GTSNPN and CDR2 SVGIG (reference sequence). The CDR3 contains 13 residues. With 3 bases removed from V and 8 bases from J, the gap between germline ends came to 16 bases. DNA for the CDR3: TGTGCCTGGAGGGAGGGGGGGGCATGGGAAGCTTTCTTT. It codes for CAWREGGAWEAFF.

The chain uses TRBV4-1 and TRBJ2-1, with 7 positions matching TRBD1. Germline assignment: CDR1 MGHRA and CDR2 YSYEKL. The CDR3 consists of 14 residues. The J segment lost 5 bases and the V segment lost 4 bases, leaving 5 bases of the junction unmatched. CDR3 region: CASSRGGRDNEQFF. The DNA for the CDR3 is TGCGCCAGCAGCCGAGGGGGCAGGGACAATGAGCAGTTCTTC.

The chain recombines TRBV5-4 with TRBJ1-2; D perhaps matches TRBD1 (6 bases). This CDR3 contains 14 residues. Germline lookup yields CDR1 SGHNT and CDR2 YYREEE (reference sequence). The V end was cut by 3 bases, the J end by 7 bases, with 16 bases between. The DNA for the CDR3 is TGTGCCAGCAGCTCCTACTCACAGGGCAGTGGCTACACCTTC. This encodes CASSSYSQGSGYTF. The whole variable domain, remainder taken from reference TRBV5-4 and TRBJ1-2, is ETGVTQSPTHLIKTRGQQVTLRCSSQSGHNTVSWYQQALGQGPQFIFQYYREEENGRGNFPPRFSGLQFPNYSSELNVNALELDDSALYLCASSSYSQGSGYTFGSGTRLTVV.

The gene calls are TRBV24-1 and TRBJ2-7; 8 bases are shared with TRBD1. The trim removed 9 bases at V and 3 bases at J, leaving 9 bases unmatched. This CDR3 contains 14 residues. Germline values: CDR1 KGHDR, CDR2 SFDVKD. The CDR3 protein is CATARADRDYEQYF. The CDR3 region has the DNA TGTGCCACCGCTCGAGCGGACAGGGACTACGAGCAGTACTTC.

This sequence joins TRBV29-1 and TRBJ1-1; D possibly corresponds to TRBD1 (5 bases). There are 13 residues in the CDR3. V lost 3 bases and J 3 bases, leaving 11 bases between the germline ends. Germline CDR1 and CDR2: SQVTM and ANQGSEA. This CDR3 is CSVDGQGDTEAFF. CDR3 DNA sequence: TGCAGCGTTGATGGCCAGGGTGACACTGAAGCTTTCTTT.

This clonotype was recorded once. V and J are TRBV10-3 and TRBJ2-6; D ambiguous. The CDR3 runs 13 residues. The V end was cut by 4 bases, the J end by 6 bases, with 7 bases between. The germline V gene encodes CDR1 ENHRY and CDR2 SYGVKD. The CDR3 nucleotides read TGTGCCATCAGTGGTCCATCGGCCAACGTCCTGACTTTC. It codes for CAISGPSANVLTF.

The chain joins TRBV4-1 to TRBJ2-1; D possibly matches TRBD1 or TRBD2 (6 bases each). Germline lookup yields CDR1 MGHRA and CDR2 YSYEKL. Trimming stripped 0 bases from V and 4 bases from J, with 16 bases between. The CDR3 length is 17 residues. The CDR3 nucleotides read TGCGCCAGCAGCCAAGATCAGACTAGGGGGTGGTACAATGAGCAGTTCTTC. Encoded protein: CASSQDQTRGWYNEQFF.

V and J are TRBV20-1 and TRBJ2-3, with 7 bases identical to TRBD2. The CDR3 is 17 amino acids. Per germline, CDR1 DFQATT and CDR2 SNEGSKA (reference sequence). V dropped 7 bases and J dropped 0; count of bases not matched to a gene: 16. The CDR3 reads CSGDDLAETTSTDTQYF. The DNA of the CDR3 is TGCAGTGGGGACGACCTAGCGGAGACCACTAGCACAGATACGCAGTATTTT.

CDR3 in DNA: TGCGCCAGCAGATCCGGAAGCACTGAAGCTTTCTTT. This sequence encodes CASRSGSTEAFF. The chain uses TRBV5-1 and TRBJ1-1; D gene uncertain. The CDR3 loop spans 12 amino acids. CDR1 SGHRS and CDR2 YFSETQ come from the germline V gene. Trimming removed 5 bases at V and 4 bases at J, with 9 bases between.

The chain has TRBV30 and TRBJ2-6; perhaps D is TRBD1 or TRBD2 (5 bases each). The V and J ends lost 7 bases and 2 bases respectively, with 18 bases between them. The CDR3 consists of 16 residues. Germline CDR1 reads GTSNPN; CDR2 reads SVGIG (reference sequence). The CDR3: CALSGAPVPGANVLTF. The CDR3 nucleotides read TGTGCCTTATCCGGGGCTCCGGTTCCTGGGGCCAACGTCCTGACTTTC. Full variable domain (rest looked up from reference TRBV30 and TRBJ2-6): SQTIHQWPATLVQPVGSPLSLECTVEGTSNPNLYWYRQAAGRGLQLLFYSVGIGQISSEVPQNLSASRPQDRQFILSSKKLLLSDSGFYLCALSGAPVPGANVLTFGAGSRLTVL.

The CDR3 here is CASSLASSVHEQFF. CDR3 sequence (DNA): TGTGCCAGCAGCTTAGCGTCAAGCGTCCATGAGCAGTTCTTC. The chain uses TRBV7-8 and TRBJ2-1; D is unclear. Germline lookup yields CDR1 SGHVS and CDR2 FQNEAQ. The CDR3 is 14 amino acids. The V gene lost 0 bases and the J gene lost 8 bases, with 11 bases spanning the gap.

The chain employs TRBV6-5 and TRBJ2-3; 10 bases fit TRBD1. The CDR3 is made up of 16 amino acids. In germline, CDR1 is MNHEY, CDR2 SVGAGI. The V and J ends lost 0 bases and 4 bases, in that order; junction bases with no gene match: 4. CDR3 bases: TGTGCCAGCAGTTACTCCGGGACAGGGGTGCCAGATACGCAGTATTTT. This translates into CASSYSGTGVPDTQYF.

The gene calls are TRBV13 and TRBJ2-1; D gene unclear. Germline CDR1 PRHDT, CDR2 FYEKMQ (reference sequence). The CDR3 totals 15 residues. Trimming shortened V by 2 bases and J by 4 bases, and 12 bases separated the two germline ends. CDR3 loop: CASSLSQVSYNEQFF. CDR3 coding DNA: TGTGCCAGCAGCTTATCCCAGGTGTCGTACAATGAGCAGTTCTTC. Full variable domain (missing parts from reference TRBV13 and TRBJ2-1): AAGVIQSPRHLIKEKRETATLKCYPIPRHDTVYWYQQGPGQDPQFLISFYEKMQSDKGSIPDRFSAQQFSDYHSELNMSSLELGDSALYFCASSLSQVSYNEQFFGPGTRLTVL.

J is TRBJ1-1 and V is TRBV4-1; 7 bases agree with TRBD1. Germline V gene lookup returns CDR1 MGHRA and CDR2 YSYEKL. This CDR3 region has 13 residues. Trimming at V came to 8 bases and at J to 1 base, leaving 4 bases not matched to a gene. The CDR3 coding sequence is TGCGCCAGCGGGGGACAGCCGAACACTGAAGCTTTCTTT. Amino acid sequence: CASGGQPNTEAFF.

This sequence joins TRBV28 and TRBJ1-5; 7 positions agree with TRBD1. Germline CDR1 is MDHEN and CDR2 is SYDVKM. CDR3 length: 14 residues. With V trimmed by 8 bases and J by 4 bases, 8 bases remained unmatched. The CDR3 nucleotides read TGTGCCAGCGCGGACAGGCAGGGGAATCAGCCCCAGCATTTT. This encodes CASADRQGNQPQHF. Full variable domain (remainder filled in from reference TRBV28 and TRBJ1-5): DVKVTQSSRYLVKRTGEKVFLECVQDMDHENMFWYRQDPGLGLRLIYFSYDVKMKEKGDIPEGYSVSREKKERFSLILESASTNQTSMYLCASADRQGNQPQHFGDGTRLSIL.

V and J are TRBV30 and TRBJ2-7; tentative D call: TRBD1 (5 bases). V lost 0 bases, J lost 5 bases, and 11 bases lay in between. CDR1 is GTSNPN and CDR2 is SVGIG in the germline V gene (reference sequence). CDR3 length: 13 amino acids. This CDR3 is CAWSVLQGDEQYF. CDR3 sequence (DNA): TGTGCCTGGAGTGTACTCCAGGGTGACGAGCAGTACTTC.

The chain is built from TRBV9 and TRBJ2-1, with D perhaps TRBD2 (5 bases). This CDR3 has 15 residues. CDR1 and CDR2 from the germline V gene are SGDLS and YYNGEE. V was clipped by 0 bases and J by 5 bases, with 12 bases between them. For the CDR3, the DNA is TGTGCCAGCAGCGTAGATACTAGGACCAACAATGAGCAGTTCTTC. Protein: CASSVDTRTNNEQFF.

The chain has TRBV28 and TRBJ1-5; D not resolved. Germline CDR1 reads MDHEN; CDR2 reads SYDVKM. V was clipped by 2 bases and J by 8 bases, with 13 bases between them. The CDR3 contains 14 residues. The DNA for the CDR3 is TGTGCCAGCAGTTTAGATCGATGGTATGAGCCCCAGCATTTT. Its translation is CASSLDRWYEPQHF.

V is TRBV19 and J is TRBJ2-2; D remains unclear. V was trimmed by 6 bases and J by 6 bases, leaving 8 bases between them. CDR3 size: 12 residues. Looked up from germline, CDR1 is LNHDA and CDR2 is SQIVND (reference sequence). The CDR3 sequence is CASSLIAGELFF. The CDR3 nucleotides are TGTGCCAGTAGCCTCATTGCCGGGGAGCTGTTTTTT.

The chain combines TRBV12-3 or TRBV12-4 with TRBJ1-1, with D unclear. This CDR3 has 13 amino acids. Trimming took 8 bases from V and 1 from J, leaving 11 bases between them. The CDR3 loop reads CASHERANTEAFF. The CDR3, as DNA: TGTGCCAGCCACGAACGGGCGAACACTGAAGCTTTCTTT.

The chain uses TRBV27 and TRBJ1-2, with D perhaps TRBD1 (5 bases). The V end was cut by 10 bases, the J end by 3 bases, with 15 bases between. Germline CDR1 is MNHEY and CDR2 is SMNVEV (reference sequence). The CDR3 runs 13 residues. CDR3 protein: CATMGEEHYGYTF. The DNA for the CDR3 is TGTGCCACTATGGGGGAAGAACACTATGGCTACACCTTC.